Listed here are 11 T cell receptor beta chains from one sample, sequenced in a study of T-cell reconstitution after alpha-beta-depleted transplantation in children. As it was prepared, the TCRbeta library received unique molecular identifiers. TCRdb processed the PCR reads anew with MiXCR; each CDR3 protein has one entry. The sample shows fewer than 550,000 distinct CDR3 sequences, roughly 16% of them seen only once. The sequencing here drew on PBMCs, mostly from graft donor cells, taken 360 days after TCRalphabeta/CD19-depleted stem cell transplant. The source of these receptors is a boy under two years old who had a stem cell transplant for Wiskott-Aldrich syndrome, so the T cells may come from the graft donor.

The V and J genes are TRBV4-2 and TRBJ1-2; D gene uncertain. Germline V CDR1 and CDR2: LGHNA, YNFKEQ. Trimming took off 3 bases at V and 6 bases at J, with 14 bases between the two ends. This CDR3 comprises 14 residues. The chain's CDR3 is CASSHPTPSHGYTF. The CDR3 DNA follows: TGTGCCAGCAGCCATCCTACTCCCTCCCATGGCTACACCTTC.

Worth noting for this clonotype: Just one base apart from a much larger clone, this may be a read error. The chain uses TRBV29-1 and TRBJ2-7; 9 positions agree with TRBD2. CDR1 is SQVTM and CDR2 is ANQGSEA in the germline V gene. CDR3 length: 14 amino acids. Written as DNA, the CDR3 is TGCAGCGTCCTTACTAGCGGGCACTCCTACGACCAGTACTTC. Protein product: CSVLTSGHSYDQYF.

The chain couples TRBV7-2 to TRBJ2-1; tentatively, D is TRBD2 (5 bases). Germline CDR1 SGHTA, CDR2 FQGNSA. CDR3 length: 14 amino acids. Trimming left V 6 bases short and J 2 bases short, with 11 bases between. The CDR3 reads CASSFDYPYNEQFF. The CDR3 nucleotides read TGTGCCAGCAGTTTTGACTACCCCTACAATGAGCAGTTCTTC.

The chain combines TRBV12-3 or TRBV12-4 with TRBJ2-7; the match to TRBD1 covers 8 bases. The CDR3 is 16 residues long. After removal of 6 bases from V and 1 base from J, the junction contained 11 bases not matched to a gene. CDR3 DNA: TGTGCCAGCAGCCACAAGGACAGGGCAAAATCCTACGAGCAGTACTTC. It is translated as CASSHKDRAKSYEQYF.

This clonotype showed up just a few times. The rearrangement uses TRBV25-1 and TRBJ2-5, with 10 bases identical to TRBD1. The CDR3 runs 16 residues. Unmatched junction bases numbered 8, after V lost 2 bases and J lost 5 bases. The germline CDR1 and CDR2 sequences are MGHDK and SYGVNS. The CDR3 region has the DNA TGTGCCAGCAGTGAACTCCCGGGACAGGGGAAGGAGACCCAGTACTTC. Translation: CASSELPGQGKETQYF.

V is TRBV11-2 and J is TRBJ2-3; TRBD2 matches 9 bases. With V trimmed by 5 bases and J by 4 bases, 16 bases remained unmatched. Germline V gene lookup returns CDR1 SGHAT and CDR2 FQNNGV. The CDR3 runs to 18 residues. The CDR3 DNA is TGTGCCAGCAGCCGCGATGCGGGGGGGCGATTTTCCGCAGATACGCAGTATTTT. This encodes CASSRDAGGRFSADTQYF.

The J gene is TRBJ2-7, the V gene TRBV9; D is uncertain. Germline lookup yields CDR1 SGDLS and CDR2 YYNGEE. The CDR3 loop spans 12 amino acids. V shed 3 bases and J shed 0 bases, with 4 bases lying between them. The CDR3 protein is CASSGHSYEQYF. In DNA, the CDR3 is TGTGCCAGCAGCGGTCACTCCTACGAGCAGTACTTC.

This clonotype has more than one count but fewer than ten. This chain joins TRBV28 and TRBJ1-6, with 9 bases that match TRBD1. The CDR3 runs 16 residues. J was trimmed by 11 bases and V by 3 bases; bases with no gene match: 11. CDR1 MDHEN and CDR2 SYDVKM come from the germline V gene. CDR3 bases: TGTGCCAGCAGTTTCTACCGGGACAGGGTTGACACACCCCTCCACTTT. This encodes CASSFYRDRVDTPLHF.

This clonotype has ten or more counts. DNA for the CDR3: TGTGCCACCAGTGAATCGACAGGGTCGAACATTCAGTACTTC. Translation gives CATSESTGSNIQYF. The chain combines TRBV24-1 with TRBJ2-4; 7 bases are shared with TRBD1. V lost 4 bases, J lost 7 bases, and 6 bases stayed unmatched. Germline V gene data show CDR1 as KGHDR and CDR2 as SFDVKD. The CDR3 has 14 residues.

This clonotype turned up a few times. The V call is TRBV10-1, the J call TRBJ2-5; 16 bases are shared with TRBD2. The J segment lost 4 bases and the V segment lost 6 bases, leaving 5 bases of the junction unmatched. The CDR3 is 16 amino acids. Germline CDR1 is WNHNN and CDR2 is SYGVQD (reference sequence). CDR3 bases: TGCGCCAGCAGCGCAGGGACTAGCGGGAGGGGAGAGACCCAGTACTTC. Protein sequence: CASSAGTSGRGETQYF.

V usage is TRBV12-3 or TRBV12-4 and J usage is TRBJ2-7, with TRBD2 as a possible D gene (6 bases). The CDR3 sequence is 14 residues long. V was clipped by 8 bases and J by 0 bases, with 14 bases between them. CDR3 in amino acids: CASALRDFSYEQYF. As DNA, the CDR3 is TGTGCCAGCGCACTTCGGGACTTCTCCTACGAGCAGTACTTC.